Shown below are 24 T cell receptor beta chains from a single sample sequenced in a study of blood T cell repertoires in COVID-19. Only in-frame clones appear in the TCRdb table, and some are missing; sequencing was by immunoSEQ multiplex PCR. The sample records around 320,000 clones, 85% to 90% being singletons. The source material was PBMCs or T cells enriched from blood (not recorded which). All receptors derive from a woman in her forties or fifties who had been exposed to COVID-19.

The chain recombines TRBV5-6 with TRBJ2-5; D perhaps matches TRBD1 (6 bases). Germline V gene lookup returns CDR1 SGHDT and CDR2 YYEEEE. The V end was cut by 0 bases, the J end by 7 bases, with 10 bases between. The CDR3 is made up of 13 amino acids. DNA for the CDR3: TGTGCCAGCAGCTTGGGGGGGCTGGCGACCCAGTACTTC. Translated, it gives CASSLGGLATQYF. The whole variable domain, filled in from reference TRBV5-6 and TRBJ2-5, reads DAGVTQSPTHLIKTRGQQVTLRCSPKSGHDTVSWYQQALGQGPQFIFQYYEEEERQRGNFPDRFSGHQFPNYSSELNVNALLLGDSALYLCASSLGGLATQYFGPGTRLLVL.

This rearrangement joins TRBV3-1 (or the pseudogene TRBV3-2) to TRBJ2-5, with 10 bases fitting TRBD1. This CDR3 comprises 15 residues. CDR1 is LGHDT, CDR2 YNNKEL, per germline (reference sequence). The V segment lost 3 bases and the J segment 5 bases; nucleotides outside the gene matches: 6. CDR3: CASSHTGQGMETQYF. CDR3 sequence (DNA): TGTGCCAGCAGCCACACGGGACAGGGGATGGAGACCCAGTACTTC.

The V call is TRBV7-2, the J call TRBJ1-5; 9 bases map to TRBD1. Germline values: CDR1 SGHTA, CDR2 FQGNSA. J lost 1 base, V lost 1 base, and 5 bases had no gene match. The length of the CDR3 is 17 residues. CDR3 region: CASSLGQGGLSNQPQHF. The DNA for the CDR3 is TGTGCCAGCAGCTTAGGACAGGGGGGCCTCAGCAATCAGCCCCAGCATTTT.

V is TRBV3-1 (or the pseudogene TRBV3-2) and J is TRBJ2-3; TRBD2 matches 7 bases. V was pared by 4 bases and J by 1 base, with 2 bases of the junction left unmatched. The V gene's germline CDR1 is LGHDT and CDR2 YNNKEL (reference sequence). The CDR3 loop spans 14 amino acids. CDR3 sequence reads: CASSLLAGTDTQYF. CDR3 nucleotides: TGTGCCAGCAGCCTCCTAGCGGGCACAGATACGCAGTATTTT.

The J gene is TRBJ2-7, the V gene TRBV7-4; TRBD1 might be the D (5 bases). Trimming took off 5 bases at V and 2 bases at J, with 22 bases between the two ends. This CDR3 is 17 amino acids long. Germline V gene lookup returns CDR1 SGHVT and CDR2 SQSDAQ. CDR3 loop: CASSRTEAGNPPYEQYF. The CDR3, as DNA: TGTGCCAGCAGCCGTACTGAAGCAGGGAATCCACCCTACGAGCAGTACTTC.

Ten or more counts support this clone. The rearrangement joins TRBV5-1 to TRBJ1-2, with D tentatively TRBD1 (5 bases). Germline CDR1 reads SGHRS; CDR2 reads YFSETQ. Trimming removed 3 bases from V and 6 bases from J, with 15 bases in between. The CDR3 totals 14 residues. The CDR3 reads CASSSNQGGHGYTF. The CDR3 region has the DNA TGCGCCAGCAGCTCGAACCAGGGAGGCCATGGCTACACCTTC.

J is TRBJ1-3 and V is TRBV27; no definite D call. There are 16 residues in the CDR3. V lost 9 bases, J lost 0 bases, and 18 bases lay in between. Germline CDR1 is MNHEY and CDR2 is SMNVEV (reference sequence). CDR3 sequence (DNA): TGTGCCAGTAGCCCCATCGGCGGAGTCTCTGGAAACACCATATATTTT. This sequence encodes CASSPIGGVSGNTIYF.

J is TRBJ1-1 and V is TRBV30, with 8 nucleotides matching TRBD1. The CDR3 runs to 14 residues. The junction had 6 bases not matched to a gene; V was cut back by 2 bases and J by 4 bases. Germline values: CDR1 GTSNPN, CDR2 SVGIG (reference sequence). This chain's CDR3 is CAWSIHRGTTEAFF. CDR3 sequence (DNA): TGTGCCTGGAGTATTCACAGGGGGACCACTGAAGCTTTCTTT.

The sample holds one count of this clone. The CDR3 is CASSLGGPPDTQYF. DNA of the CDR3: TGTGCCAGCTCACTCGGGGGGCCCCCAGATACGCAGTATTTT. The rearrangement uses TRBV6-5 and TRBJ2-3; weak D call: TRBD2 (7 bases). The V gene lost 8 bases and the J gene lost 4 bases, with 16 bases spanning the gap. The germline V gene has CDR1 MNHEY and CDR2 SVGAGI. CDR3 size: 14 residues.

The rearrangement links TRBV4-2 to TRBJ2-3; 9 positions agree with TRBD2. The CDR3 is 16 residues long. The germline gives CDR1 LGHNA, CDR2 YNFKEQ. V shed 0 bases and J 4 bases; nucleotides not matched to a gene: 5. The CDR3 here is CASSQDSGGRADTQYF. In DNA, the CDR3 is TGTGCCAGCAGCCAAGATAGCGGGGGCCGTGCAGATACGCAGTATTTT.

CDR3 protein: CASSLPTDTQYF. CDR3 DNA: TGTGCCAGCAGTTTACCGACAGATACGCAGTATTTT. The chain combines TRBV28 with TRBJ2-3; D gene uncertain. Germline values: CDR1 MDHEN, CDR2 SYDVKM. V was trimmed by 2 bases and J by 3 bases, leaving 3 bases between them. This CDR3 region has 12 residues.

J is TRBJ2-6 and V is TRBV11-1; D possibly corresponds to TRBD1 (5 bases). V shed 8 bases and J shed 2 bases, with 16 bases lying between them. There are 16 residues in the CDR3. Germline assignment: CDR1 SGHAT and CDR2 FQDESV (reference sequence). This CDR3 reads CASGINPGTGANVLTF. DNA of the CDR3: TGTGCCAGCGGAATAAACCCAGGGACTGGGGCCAACGTCCTGACTTTC. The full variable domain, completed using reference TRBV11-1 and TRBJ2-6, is EAEVAQSPRYKITEKSQAVAFWCDPISGHATLYWYRQILGQGPELLVQFQDESVVDDSQLPKDRFSAERLKGVDSTLKIQPAELGDSAMYLCASGINPGTGANVLTFGAGSRLTVL.

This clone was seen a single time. The CDR3 region is CASSLGQGLSAFF. In DNA, the CDR3 is TGTGCCAGCAGCTTGGGACAGGGCTTGTCGGCTTTCTTT. This chain joins TRBV7-8 and TRBJ1-1; TRBD1 matches at 9 bases. Trimming took 3 bases from V and 11 from J; bases not matched to a gene: 7. This CDR3 comprises 13 residues. Germline CDR1 is SGHVS and CDR2 is FQNEAQ.

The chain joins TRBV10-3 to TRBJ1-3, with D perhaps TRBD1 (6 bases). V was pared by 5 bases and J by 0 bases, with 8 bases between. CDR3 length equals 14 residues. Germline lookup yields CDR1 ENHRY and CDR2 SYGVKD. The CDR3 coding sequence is TGTGCCATCAGTATAGGGGGCTCTGGAAACACCATATATTTT. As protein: CAISIGGSGNTIYF.

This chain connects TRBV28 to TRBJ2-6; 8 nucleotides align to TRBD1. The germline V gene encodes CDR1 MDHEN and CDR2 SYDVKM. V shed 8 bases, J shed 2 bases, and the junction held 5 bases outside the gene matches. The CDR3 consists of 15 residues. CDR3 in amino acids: CASAPGGPGANVLTF. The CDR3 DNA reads TGTGCCAGCGCGCCAGGGGGCCCTGGGGCCAACGTCCTGACTTTC.

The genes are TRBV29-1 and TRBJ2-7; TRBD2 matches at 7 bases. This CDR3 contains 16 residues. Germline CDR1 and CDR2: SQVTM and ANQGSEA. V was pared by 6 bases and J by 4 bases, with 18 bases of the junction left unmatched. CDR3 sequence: CSVSSRPSGEGYEQYF. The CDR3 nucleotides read TGCAGCGTCTCGAGTAGACCAAGCGGGGAGGGTTACGAGCAGTACTTC.

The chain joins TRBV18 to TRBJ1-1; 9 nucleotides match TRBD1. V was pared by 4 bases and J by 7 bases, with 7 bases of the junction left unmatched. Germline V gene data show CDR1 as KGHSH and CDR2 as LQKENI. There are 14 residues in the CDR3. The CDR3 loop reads CASSLSGTGNEAFF. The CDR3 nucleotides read TGTGCCAGCTCACTCTCCGGGACAGGGAATGAAGCTTTCTTT.

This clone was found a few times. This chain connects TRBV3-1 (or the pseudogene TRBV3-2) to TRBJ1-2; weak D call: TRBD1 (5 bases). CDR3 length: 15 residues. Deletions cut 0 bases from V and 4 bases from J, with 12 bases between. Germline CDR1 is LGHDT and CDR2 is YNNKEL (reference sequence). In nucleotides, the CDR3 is TGTGCCAGCAGCCAAGATTACGGGGGTGCCTATGGCTACACCTTC. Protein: CASSQDYGGAYGYTF.

The CDR3 spells CASSLLASSNTGELFF. CDR3 nucleotide sequence: TGTGCCAGCAGTTTATTGGCCAGTTCGAACACCGGGGAGCTGTTTTTT. This rearrangement joins TRBV27 to TRBJ2-2; D is undetermined. Per germline, CDR1 MNHEY and CDR2 SMNVEV (reference sequence). V was clipped by 1 base and J by 0 bases, with 9 bases between them. This CDR3 is 16 amino acids long.

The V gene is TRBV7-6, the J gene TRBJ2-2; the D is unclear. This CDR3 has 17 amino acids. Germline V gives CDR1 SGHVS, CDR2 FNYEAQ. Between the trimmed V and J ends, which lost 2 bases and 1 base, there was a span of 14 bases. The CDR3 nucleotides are TGTGCCAGCAGCTTAAACAGCCCACACGGGAACACCGGGGAGCTGTTTTTT. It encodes CASSLNSPHGNTGELFF. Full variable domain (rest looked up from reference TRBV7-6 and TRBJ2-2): GAGVSQSPRYKVTKRGQDVALRCDPISGHVSLYWYRQALGQGPEFLTYFNYEAQQDKSGLPNDRFSAERPEGSISTLTIQRTEQRDSAMYRCASSLNSPHGNTGELFFGEGSRLTVL.

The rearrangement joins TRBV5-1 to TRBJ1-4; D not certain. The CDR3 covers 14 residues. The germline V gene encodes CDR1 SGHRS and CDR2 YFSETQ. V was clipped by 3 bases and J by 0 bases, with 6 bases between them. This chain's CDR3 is CASSSRPTNEKLFF. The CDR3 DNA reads TGCGCCAGCAGCTCTAGGCCAACTAATGAAAAACTGTTTTTT.

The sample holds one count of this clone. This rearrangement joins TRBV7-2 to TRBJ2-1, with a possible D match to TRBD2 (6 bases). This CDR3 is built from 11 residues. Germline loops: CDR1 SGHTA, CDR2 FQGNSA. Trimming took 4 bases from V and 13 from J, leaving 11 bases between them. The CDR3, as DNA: TGTGCCAGCAGCTATTCCGGGGGACAGTTCTTC. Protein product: CASSYSGGQFF.

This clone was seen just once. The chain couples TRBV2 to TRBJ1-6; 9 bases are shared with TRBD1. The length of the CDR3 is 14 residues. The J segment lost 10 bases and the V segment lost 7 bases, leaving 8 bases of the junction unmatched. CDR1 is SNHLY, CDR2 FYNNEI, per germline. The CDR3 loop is CASTRDREVSPLHF. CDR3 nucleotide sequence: TGTGCCAGCACCAGGGACAGGGAGGTGTCACCCCTCCACTTT.

DNA for the CDR3: TGTGCCAGTAGTATAGAGGGCAGAACCTACGAGCAGTACTTC. It yields the protein CASSIEGRTYEQYF. The chain employs TRBV19 and TRBJ2-7; D gene uncertain. V was shortened by 0 bases and J by 2 bases, with 8 bases between the two germline ends. Per germline, CDR1 LNHDA and CDR2 SQIVND (reference sequence). CDR3 size: 14 residues.